The 29 T cell receptor beta chains below all came from one sample that was sequenced in a study of PD-1 blockade in classical Hodgkin lymphoma. Measured with immunoSEQ multiplex PCR; TCRdb has only the in-frame clones, and not every one. This table holds 75,000 to 100,000 clones, roughly 81% found once. Relapses following autologous stem cell transplantation were seen in all patients, with brentuximab vedotin exposure varying. The material sequenced was peripheral blood mononuclear cells (PBMCs), taken before the second cycle of nivolumab. All receptors come from a human donor with classical Hodgkin lymphoma.

The chain uses TRBV10-3 and TRBJ1-4; a possible D gene is TRBD1 (5 bases). V was shortened by 0 bases and J by 5 bases, with 13 bases between the two germline ends. Germline CDR1 and CDR2: ENHRY and SYGVKD. The CDR3 totals 16 residues. CDR3 amino acids: CAISESMAGPNEKLFF. The CDR3 DNA is TGTGCCATCAGTGAGTCGATGGCGGGACCGAATGAAAAACTGTTTTTT.

The rearrangement joins TRBV10-3 to TRBJ2-1; no clear D. The CDR3 spans 13 residues. The germline CDR1 and CDR2 sequences are ENHRY and SYGVKD. V lost 10 bases and J 8 bases, leaving 18 bases between the germline ends. CDR3 nucleotide sequence: TGTGCCACCTCCTCGACGGACCGGGATGAGCAGTTCTTC. As protein: CATSSTDRDEQFF.

The rearrangement joins TRBV28 to TRBJ1-4, with D uncertain. Looked up from germline, CDR1 is MDHEN and CDR2 is SYDVKM. The CDR3 consists of 17 residues. V lost 6 bases and J 0 bases, leaving 17 bases between the germline ends. The CDR3 bases are TGTGCCAGCAGGAGAGCAGAGTACCGTACAACTAATGAAAAACTGTTTTTT. This encodes CASRRAEYRTTNEKLFF.

CDR3 nucleotides: TGTGCCAGCAGCTTAATGGGAGCGAGGGGCGGGGTAGGTGGCTACACCTTC. Amino acid sequence: CASSLMGARGGVGGYTF. The V gene is TRBV7-2, the J gene TRBJ1-2; a weak D match, TRBD1 (5 bases). The ends were cut back, 2 bases at V and 7 bases at J, with 23 bases in the middle. Germline V CDR1 and CDR2: SGHTA, FQGNSA. CDR3 size: 17 residues.

The gene calls are TRBV9 and TRBJ1-1; 7 bases agree with TRBD1. Trimming took 3 bases from V and 0 from J; bases not matched to a gene: 11. CDR3 size: 17 residues. Germline assignment: CDR1 SGDLS and CDR2 YYNGEE. The CDR3 is CASSDYRGARLNTEAFF. The DNA for the CDR3 is TGTGCCAGCAGCGACTACAGGGGCGCACGGCTGAACACTGAAGCTTTCTTT. The full variable domain, completed using reference TRBV9 and TRBJ1-1, is DSGVTQTPKHLITATGQRVTLRCSPRSGDLSVYWYQQSLDQGLQFLIQYYNGEERAKGNILERFSAQQFPDLHSELNLSSLELGDSALYFCASSDYRGARLNTEAFFGQGTRLTVV.

In its sample, this clone was seen once. This chain joins TRBV6-6 and TRBJ2-1; 9 bases are shared with TRBD2. The CDR3 consists of 16 residues. J lost 4 bases, V lost 2 bases, and 6 bases had no gene match. CDR1 is MNHNY and CDR2 is SVGAGI in the germline V gene (reference sequence). This CDR3 reads CASSYTSGRTYNEQFF. DNA for the CDR3: TGTGCCAGCAGTTACACGAGCGGGAGGACTTACAATGAGCAGTTCTTC.

The chain carries TRBV10-1 and TRBJ2-4, with D uncertain. Trimming stripped 3 bases from V and 5 bases from J, with 11 bases between. In germline, CDR1 is WNHNN, CDR2 SYGVQD (reference sequence). The CDR3 is 14 amino acids. CDR3 in DNA: TGCGCCAGCAGTGACCCCAAGACTGAAAACATTCAGTACTTC. Translating gives CASSDPKTENIQYF.

As regards this clone: This specimen includes other DNA sequences encoding the same CDR3. This sequence joins TRBV7-9 and TRBJ2-1, with no clear D. The V end lost 1 base, the J end lost 8 bases, and 6 bases lay between the germline ends. CDR1 and CDR2 (germline): SEHNR, FQNEAQ (reference sequence). The CDR3 runs to 12 residues. The DNA of the CDR3 is TGTGCCAGCAGCTTAGATGCGTATGAGCAGTTCTTC. Its protein is CASSLDAYEQFF. The whole variable domain, remainder taken from reference TRBV7-9 and TRBJ2-1, is DTGVSQNPRHKITKRGQNVTFRCDPISEHNRLYWYRQTLGQGPEFLTYFQNEAQLEKSRLLSDRFSAERPKGSFSTLEIQRTEQGDSAMYLCASSLDAYEQFFGPGTRLTVL.

The chain recombines TRBV7-2 with TRBJ2-5, with D tentatively TRBD1 or TRBD2 (7 bases each). CDR3 length equals 14 residues. Trimming removed 5 bases at V and 3 bases at J, with 13 bases between. Germline V lookup: CDR1 SGHTA, CDR2 FQGNSA. In nucleotides, the CDR3 is TGTGCCAGCAGCGGCAGGGGGGGGGAAGAGACCCAGTACTTC. Translating it yields CASSGRGGEETQYF.

The DNA of the CDR3 is TGCAGCGTTGGGACTTACCACAATGAGCAGTTCTTC. Its translation: CSVGTYHNEQFF. The chain uses TRBV29-1 and TRBJ2-1, with TRBD2 as a possible D gene (5 bases). CDR1 is SQVTM, CDR2 ANQGSEA, per germline. With 4 bases removed from V and 5 bases from J, the gap between germline ends came to 9 bases. This CDR3 is 12 amino acids long.

As for this clone: Distinct nucleotide sequences in the sample also encode this CDR3. The chain has TRBV5-1 and TRBJ2-7, with 11 bases that match TRBD2. V shed 1 base, J shed 0 bases, and the junction held 6 bases outside the gene matches. This CDR3 is 17 amino acids long. Germline lookup yields CDR1 SGHRS and CDR2 YFSETQ. This chain's CDR3 is CASSLLAGGPSSYEQYF. The CDR3 DNA reads as TGCGCCAGCAGCTTGTTAGCGGGAGGGCCAAGCTCCTACGAGCAGTACTTC.

The rearrangement uses TRBV19 and TRBJ2-3; D is unclear. Germline V gene data show CDR1 as LNHDA and CDR2 as SQIVND (reference sequence). With 1 base removed from V and 6 bases from J, the gap between germline ends came to 2 bases. The CDR3 extends over 11 amino acids. CDR3 in amino acids: CASSIGDTQYF. The CDR3 nucleotides read TGTGCCAGTAGTATAGGGGATACGCAGTATTTT. Filled out from reference TRBV19 and TRBJ2-3, the complete variable domain reads DGGITQSPKYLFRKEGQNVTLSCEQNLNHDAMYWYRQDPGQGLRLIYYSQIVNDFQKGDIAEGYSVSREKKESFPLTVTSAQKNPTAFYLCASSIGDTQYFGPGTRLTVL.

The genes are TRBV18 and TRBJ2-2; 12 nucleotides agree with TRBD1. Germline V gene sequence: CDR1 KGHSH, CDR2 LQKENI. The CDR3 is made up of 17 amino acids. The trim removed 3 bases at V and 2 bases at J, leaving 4 bases unmatched. CDR3 coding DNA: TGTGCCAGCTCACCTCGGGGACAGGGGGCCAACACCGGGGAGCTGTTTTTT. It translates to CASSPRGQGANTGELFF.

The genes are TRBV4-1 and TRBJ2-5; TRBD2 aligns across 7 bases. The CDR3 spans 16 residues. V was clipped by 1 base and J by 5 bases; unmatched bases: 10. Germline-derived CDR1 and CDR2 are MGHRA and YSYEKL. For the CDR3, the DNA is TGCGCCAGCAGCCAAGCGCCTAGCGGCGGCGGGGAGACCCAGTACTTC. This encodes CASSQAPSGGGETQYF.

The chain joins TRBV28 to TRBJ2-7; TRBD2 aligns across 8 bases. The junction had 8 bases not matched to a gene; V was cut back by 6 bases and J by 1 base. CDR1 MDHEN and CDR2 SYDVKM come from the germline V gene. The CDR3 covers 15 residues. The CDR3: CASRGSGSFSYEQYF. Written as DNA, the CDR3 is TGTGCCAGCAGAGGAAGCGGGAGCTTTTCCTACGAGCAGTACTTC.

The CDR3 protein is CASKYRDRGTFSSYEQYF. CDR3 coding DNA: TGTGCCAGCAAATACCGGGACAGGGGGACTTTTTCCTCCTACGAGCAGTACTTC. The chain couples TRBV11-2 to TRBJ2-7; the match to TRBD1 covers 11 bases. With V trimmed by 7 bases and J by 0 bases, 14 bases remained unmatched. The CDR3 is 18 amino acids. The germline gives CDR1 SGHAT, CDR2 FQNNGV.

The chain recombines TRBV11-2 with TRBJ1-2; D remains unclear. The CDR3 sequence is 13 residues long. The V gene lost 1 base and the J gene lost 2 bases, with 5 bases spanning the gap. The V gene's germline CDR1 is SGHAT and CDR2 FQNNGV. The CDR3 DNA reads TGTGCCAGCAGCTTAGGACCGAACTATGGCTACACCTTC. It yields the protein CASSLGPNYGYTF.

The chain couples TRBV7-9 to TRBJ2-2; possibly TRBD1 for D (5 bases). Germline CDR1 is SEHNR and CDR2 is FQNEAQ (reference sequence). Trimming took 7 bases from V and 2 from J, leaving 17 bases between them. The CDR3 runs 16 residues. The CDR3 DNA sequence: TGTGCCAGCACCCCCTGGGGCCATTCAAACACCGGGGAGCTGTTTTTT. This translates into CASTPWGHSNTGELFF.

V gene TRBV11-2 combines with J gene TRBJ2-2; 14 bases match TRBD2. CDR3 length: 16 residues. Per the germline V gene, CDR1 is SGHAT and CDR2 is FQNNGV. The junction had 5 bases not matched to a gene; V was cut back by 5 bases and J by 6 bases. CDR3 nucleotide sequence: TGTGCCAGCAGCGGACTAGCGGGAGGAAGGGCCGGGGAGCTGTTTTTT. Protein: CASSGLAGGRAGELFF.

The rearrangement joins TRBV15 to TRBJ1-4, with D tentatively TRBD1 (6 bases). Germline assignment: CDR1 LNHNV and CDR2 YYDKDF (reference sequence). There are 14 residues in the CDR3. The ends were cut back, 3 bases at V and 6 bases at J, with 11 bases in the middle. CDR3 region: CATSRDSFYEKLFF. CDR3 nucleotide sequence: TGTGCCACCAGCAGGGACAGTTTCTATGAAAAACTGTTTTTT.

By its share, this clone is medium-sized. V gene TRBV30 combines with J gene TRBJ2-3; D gene unclear. V dropped 2 bases and J dropped 5 bases, with 23 bases sitting between them. The V gene's germline CDR1 is GTSNPN and CDR2 SVGIG (reference sequence). The CDR3 consists of 17 residues. The CDR3 region has the DNA TGTGCCTGGAGTCCGGTCGATCTCGGCGGAGAAAGAGATACGCAGTATTTT. Translating gives CAWSPVDLGGERDTQYF.

This chain uses TRBV29-1 with TRBJ1-4; 9 bases fit TRBD1. CDR3 size: 13 residues. J was trimmed by 6 bases and V by 4 bases; bases with no gene match: 3. Germline CDR1 reads SQVTM; CDR2 reads ANQGSEA. CDR3: CSVAGQGYEKLFF. The DNA of the CDR3 is TGCAGCGTTGCGGGACAGGGTTATGAAAAACTGTTTTTT.

This clone was seen at least ten times. The chain employs TRBV6-1 and TRBJ1-3; 10 bases fit TRBD1. The V segment lost 4 bases and the J segment 6 bases; nucleotides outside the gene matches: 9. The CDR3 loop spans 16 amino acids. Per the germline V gene, CDR1 is MNHNS and CDR2 is SASEGT. The DNA of the CDR3 is TGTGCCAGCAGTGCCACGGGACAGGGGATAGCAAACACCATATATTTT. Amino acids: CASSATGQGIANTIYF.

The CDR3, as DNA: TGTGCCAGCAGTTACTCGGCAGGGGGGGCATCCGAGCAGTACTTC. Encoded protein: CASSYSAGGASEQYF. This rearrangement joins TRBV6-5 to TRBJ2-5, with D possibly called TRBD1 or TRBD2 (7 bases each). The J call may be incorrect, as the DNA end agrees better with TRBJ2-7. Germline loops: CDR1 MNHEY, CDR2 SVGAGI. This CDR3 contains 15 residues.

The genes are TRBV5-6 and TRBJ1-5; TRBD1 matches 7 bases. The V segment lost 2 bases and the J segment 6 bases; nucleotides outside the gene matches: 2. CDR1 and CDR2 (germline): SGHDT, YYEEEE. The CDR3 consists of 13 residues. CDR3 residues: CASSFTGVQPQHF. CDR3 sequence (DNA): TGTGCCAGCAGCTTTACAGGGGTTCAGCCCCAGCATTTT.

The chain employs TRBV5-1 and TRBJ2-6, with D uncertain. This CDR3 has 15 residues. The V end was cut by 4 bases, the J end by 0 bases, with 8 bases between. CDR1 and CDR2 (germline): SGHRS, YFSETQ. The CDR3 nucleotides are TGCGCCAGCAGCCCGTCGGACTCTGGGGCCAACGTCCTGACTTTC. This codes for CASSPSDSGANVLTF.

This clone was observed a handful of times. The rearrangement joins TRBV5-4 to TRBJ2-1; possible D gene TRBD2, 7 bases. Trimming cost V 0 bases and J 4 bases, with 17 bases left between them. From germline, CDR1 is SGHNT and CDR2 YYREEE (reference sequence). The CDR3 loop spans 17 amino acids. The CDR3 bases are TGTGCCAGCAGCTTGGACCCGGGGGGCCCCCCTTACAATGAGCAGTTCTTC. Translation gives CASSLDPGGPPYNEQFF.

This chain uses TRBV7-8 with TRBJ2-2; the D is unclear. This CDR3 has 16 residues. From germline, CDR1 is SGHVS and CDR2 FQNEAQ. The germline V and J ends were trimmed by 7 bases and 6 bases, with 21 bases remaining between them. DNA of the CDR3: TGTGCCAGCATAGCTATTGGCTACGACGCGGCCGGGGAGCTGTTTTTT. It specifies CASIAIGYDAAGELFF.

The chain recombines TRBV10-3 with TRBJ2-1, with 9 bases identical to TRBD2. The V gene's germline CDR1 is ENHRY and CDR2 SYGVKD. The CDR3 contains 16 residues. V dropped 0 bases and J dropped 7; count of bases not matched to a gene: 7. The CDR3 region is CAISESLAGLGNEQFF. The CDR3 nucleotides read TGTGCCATCAGTGAGTCTCTAGCGGGACTCGGAAATGAGCAGTTCTTC.